This T cell receptor (beta chain) was retrieved from a study of response to subunit inactivated influenza vaccine. TCRdb ran MiXCR on the RT-PCR reads and lists one entry per CDR3 protein. The sample shows more than 150,000 distinct CDR3 sequences, 9.2% of them seen only once. In its sample, this clonotype was seen many times. The origin of this receptor is a middle-aged man who received an inactivated influenza vaccine. The source was non-naive T cells sorted from PBMCs, collected on the day of vaccination.

The CDR3 DNA follows: TGCAGCGTTGAAGAGAGGGGACAGCCTTCCGGGGAGCTGTTTTTT. This encodes CSVEERGQPSGELFF. This chain connects TRBV29-1 to TRBJ2-2; TRBD1 aligns across 7 bases. V dropped 0 bases and J dropped 6; count of bases not matched to a gene: 7. Germline lookup yields CDR1 SQVTM and CDR2 ANQGSEA. This CDR3 is built from 15 residues.